The 7 T cell receptor beta chains in this list originate from one sample, sequenced in a study of shared T cell receptors in the human thymus. Using immunoSEQ multiplex PCR, the repertoire was profiled, and TCRdb retains in-frame clones only, with some absent. The sample includes hundreds of thousands of clones, around three quarters of them seen just once. The same data also contributed to another study, on human thymus T cells.

Sample: thymocytes. These receptors originate from a boy younger than two with a congenital heart defect.

In this sample, this clone turned up once. This rearrangement joins TRBV27 to TRBJ1-2, with D possibly TRBD1 on 5 matching bases. CDR1 is MNHEY, CDR2 SMNVEV, per germline (reference sequence). The CDR3 totals 14 residues. Trimming pared 6 bases from V and 7 bases from J, leaving 18 bases between. CDR3 sequence (DNA): TGTGCCAGCAGGGAGCGGGGCGTGGGAGGTGGCTACACCTTC. Translating it yields CASRERGVGGGYTF.

V is TRBV7-9 and J is TRBJ2-1, with 10 positions matching TRBD1. V lost 0 bases to trimming and J lost 0 bases; unmatched junction nucleotides: 5. This CDR3 region has 18 residues. CDR1 and CDR2 from the germline V gene are SEHNR and FQNEAQ (reference sequence). The CDR3 DNA sequence: TGTGCCAGCAGCTTAGCGAGACAGGGGGCGGGCTCCTACAATGAGCAGTTCTTC. It specifies CASSLARQGAGSYNEQFF. The full variable domain, its missing parts supplied by reference TRBV7-9 and TRBJ2-1, is DTGVSQNPRHKITKRGQNVTFRCDPISEHNRLYWYRQTLGQGPEFLTYFQNEAQLEKSRLLSDRFSAERPKGSFSTLEIQRTEQGDSAMYLCASSLARQGAGSYNEQFFGPGTRLTVL.

The chain has TRBV2 and TRBJ2-5, with 7 positions matching TRBD2. The CDR3 consists of 17 residues. V lost 6 bases to trimming and J lost 1 base; unmatched junction nucleotides: 14. The germline V gene encodes CDR1 SNHLY and CDR2 FYNNEI. Here the CDR3 reads CASRVGSTGGGQETQYF. DNA of the CDR3: TGTGCCAGCAGAGTGGGTTCCACGGGCGGGGGCCAAGAGACCCAGTACTTC.

This chain links TRBV5-1 with TRBJ2-3, with TRBD2 identical over 8 bases. The CDR3 contains 15 residues. From germline, CDR1 is SGHRS and CDR2 YFSETQ. Losses at the gene ends were 2 bases for V and 3 bases for J; bases not matched to a gene: 5. Here the CDR3 reads CASSFAGGGTDTQYF. For the CDR3, the DNA is TGCGCCAGCAGCTTCGCGGGAGGTGGGACAGATACGCAGTATTTT.

The rearrangement uses TRBV4-3 and TRBJ2-5; 8 bases line up with TRBD2. This CDR3 is 16 amino acids long. Germline CDR1 reads LGHNA; CDR2 reads YSLEER. After removal of 8 bases from V and 5 bases from J, the junction contained 16 bases not matched to a gene. For the CDR3, the DNA is TGCGCCAGCGCCCTCAGCCGGGAGGGCCGCGGGGAGACCCAGTACTTC. Amino acids: CASALSREGRGETQYF.

The chain combines TRBV27 with TRBJ2-7; TRBD2 matches at 15 bases. CDR1 MNHEY and CDR2 SMNVEV come from the germline V gene (reference sequence). V trimming: 5 bases; J trimming: 7 bases; junction bases outside the gene matches: 9. This CDR3 comprises 16 residues. Written as DNA, the CDR3 is TGTGCCAGCAGTACCGGACTAGCGGGAGGGCCGGGGGAGCAGTACTTC. Protein sequence: CASSTGLAGGPGEQYF.

The chain uses TRBV6-4 and TRBJ2-1; TRBD2 agrees at 9 bases. Unmatched junction bases numbered 3, after V lost 10 bases and J lost 8 bases. The CDR3 consists of 11 residues. Germline-derived CDR1 and CDR2 are MRHNA and SNTAGT. In nucleotides, the CDR3 is TGTGCCACCGCGGGGGGGGATGAGCAGTTCTTC. It specifies CATAGGDEQFF.